One sample yielded the 22 T cell receptor beta chains listed below, sequenced in a study of blood T cells in healthy people across ages. PCR was performed a second time for about 6 to 11 cycles using a sample-barcoded 5' primer and a J-beta primer mix. TCRdb analysed the 5' RACE reads with MiXCR anew, one entry per CDR3 protein. The sample has fewer than 800,000 distinct CDR3 sequences; roughly 50% are singletons. The sequenced sample was blood. The receptor source for this set is a woman aged 60-70 years in good health.

The table lists this clonotype with a count of one. This chain connects TRBV29-1 to TRBJ2-1, with 9 positions matching TRBD2. Unmatched junction bases numbered 4, after V lost 8 bases and J lost 2 bases. This CDR3 has 13 residues. The germline V gene encodes CDR1 SQVTM and CDR2 ANQGSEA. The CDR3 loop reads CSTASGAYNEQFF. CDR3 DNA sequence: TGCAGCACCGCTAGCGGGGCCTACAATGAGCAGTTCTTC.

This clonotype was seen a few times. CDR3 sequence: CASSPGGGSTDTQYF. Written as DNA, the CDR3 is TGTGCCAGCAGCCCGGGGGGCGGGAGCACAGATACGCAGTATTTT. The chain carries TRBV7-6 and TRBJ2-3, with a tentative D call TRBD2 (7 bases). Germline V lookup: CDR1 SGHVS, CDR2 FNYEAQ. CDR3 length: 15 amino acids. V lost 5 bases and J 0 bases, leaving 12 bases between the germline ends. The complete variable domain, with remaining parts taken from reference TRBV7-6 and TRBJ2-3, reads GAGVSQSPRYKVTKRGQDVALRCDPISGHVSLYWYRQALGQGPEFLTYFNYEAQQDKSGLPNDRFSAERPEGSISTLTIQRTEQRDSAMYRCASSPGGGSTDTQYFGPGTRLTVL.

The chain is built from TRBV24-1 and TRBJ2-1; no firm D call. The better agreement between TRBJ2-7 and the DNA end casts doubt on the J call. The CDR3 sequence is 17 residues long. From germline, CDR1 is KGHDR and CDR2 SFDVKD. In DNA, the CDR3 is TGTGCCACCAGTGACCTACGGAAGGGAAGCTCCTACAATGAGCAGTACTTC. Translation: CATSDLRKGSSYNEQYF.

Points on this clonotype: A much larger clone is a single base away; this may be a read error. This rearrangement joins TRBV30 to TRBJ2-7; tentatively, D is TRBD1 (6 bases). Germline CDR1 and CDR2: GTSNPN and SVGIG (reference sequence). This CDR3 contains 11 residues. This CDR3 reads CAWDRINERYF. The CDR3 DNA is TGTGCCTGGGACAGGATCAACGAGCGGTACTTC. Supplemented by reference TRBV30 and TRBJ2-7, the full variable domain reads SQTIHQWPATLVQPVGSPLSLECTVEGTSNPNLYWYRQAAGRGLQLLFYSVGIGQISSEVPQNLSASRPQDRQFILSSKKLLLSDSGFYLCAWDRINERYFGPGTRLTVT.

This clonotype was picked up a small number of times. This chain connects TRBV20-1 to TRBJ2-5; 7 nucleotides match TRBD1. Trimming cost V 0 bases and J 5 bases; bases outside gene matches: 9. Looked up from germline, CDR1 is DFQATT and CDR2 is SNEGSKA (reference sequence). The CDR3 has 15 residues. The CDR3 reads CSARDSTGYRETQYF. The CDR3 DNA follows: TGCAGTGCTAGAGACTCGACAGGGTATCGGGAGACCCAGTACTTC.

The chain links TRBV20-1 to TRBJ2-3; D remains unclear. Germline CDR1 is DFQATT and CDR2 is SNEGSKA (reference sequence). This CDR3 has 14 amino acids. V lost 1 base and J lost 2, with 10 bases in between. The CDR3 sequence is CSARGPKDTDTQYF. CDR3 bases: TGCAGTGCTAGAGGCCCAAAGGACACAGATACGCAGTATTTT.

This clonotype was observed a handful of times. The chain joins TRBV18 to TRBJ2-5, with 7 bases lining up with TRBD1. Looked up from germline, CDR1 is KGHSH and CDR2 is LQKENI. Trimming removed 2 bases from V and 5 bases from J; junction bases left unmatched: 5. The CDR3 length is 14 residues. CDR3 loop: CASSPYTGDETQYF. For the CDR3, the DNA is TGTGCCAGCTCACCATACACAGGGGACGAGACCCAGTACTTC.

The V and J genes are TRBV24-1 and TRBJ2-1; 9 nucleotides align to TRBD2. The CDR3 spans 15 residues. Per the germline V gene, CDR1 is KGHDR and CDR2 is SFDVKD. V trimming: 3 bases; J trimming: 10 bases; junction bases outside the gene matches: 9. CDR3: CATSDRPSGAQEQFF. In DNA form, the CDR3 reads TGTGCCACCAGTGATCGGCCTAGCGGGGCACAAGAGCAGTTCTTC.

V usage is TRBV28 and J usage is TRBJ1-1; no firm D call. The CDR3 loop spans 12 amino acids. Looked up from germline, CDR1 is MDHEN and CDR2 is SYDVKM. Trimming stripped 6 bases from V and 7 bases from J, with 12 bases between. The CDR3 bases are TGTGCCAGCAGGTTACCGGGCCGTGAAGCTTTCTTT. As protein: CASRLPGREAFF.

V and J are TRBV5-1 and TRBJ2-7, with 7 bases matching TRBD1. The CDR3 covers 14 residues. J lost 3 bases, V lost 4 bases, and 7 bases had no gene match. CDR1 and CDR2 from the germline V gene are SGHRS and YFSETQ. CDR3 loop: CASSGGQPGYEQYF. The CDR3 DNA reads TGCGCCAGCAGCGGGGGACAGCCAGGCTACGAGCAGTACTTC.

V is TRBV15 and J is TRBJ2-7, with 8 bases identical to TRBD2. The end of the DNA fits TRBJ2-5 better, so the J call may be wrong. Germline CDR1 and CDR2: LNHNV and YYDKDF (reference sequence). The CDR3 totals 17 residues. Here the CDR3 reads CATSGGQYSGMGETQYF. The CDR3 nucleotides read TGTGCCACCAGCGGGGGGCAATATAGCGGGATGGGAGAGACCCAGTACTTC.

This chain joins TRBV7-2 and TRBJ2-3; D uncertain. Germline-derived CDR1 and CDR2 are SGHTA and FQGNSA. Trimming cost V 4 bases and J 0 bases, with 5 bases left between them. This CDR3 spans 13 amino acids. For the CDR3, the DNA is TGTGCCAGCAGCTATTACAGCACAGATACGCAGTATTTT. Translation gives CASSYYSTDTQYF.

This sequence joins TRBV5-1 and TRBJ1-2; the D gene is possibly TRBD1 (6 bases). V gave up 4 bases and J gave up 2 bases, with 15 bases separating them. Germline CDR1 reads SGHRS; CDR2 reads YFSETQ. This CDR3 is 15 amino acids long. The CDR3 here is CASSPGASVNYGYTF. In DNA, the CDR3 is TGCGCCAGCAGCCCGGGGGCCTCTGTCAACTATGGCTACACCTTC. Drawing the rest from reference TRBV5-1 and TRBJ1-2, the complete variable domain is KAGVTQTPRYLIKTRGQQVTLSCSPISGHRSVSWYQQTPGQGLQFLFEYFSETQRNKGNFPGRFSGRQFSNSRSEMNVSTLELGDSALYLCASSPGASVNYGYTFGSGTRLTVV.

This clonotype appeared a few times. This chain links TRBV20-1 with TRBJ2-5; the match to TRBD2 covers 9 bases. This CDR3 spans 17 amino acids. V lost 5 bases and J lost 5; bases outside the gene matches: 18. Germline V gene sequence: CDR1 DFQATT, CDR2 SNEGSKA (reference sequence). The CDR3 protein is CSASPSFPGLAEETQYF. As DNA, the CDR3 is TGCAGTGCTTCCCCCTCCTTCCCGGGACTAGCAGAGGAGACCCAGTACTTC.

About this clonotype: One junction end disagrees with the germline gene, perhaps due to a read error. J is TRBJ2-7 and V is TRBV20-1; D is possibly TRBD2 (5 bases). Germline V gene data show CDR1 as DFQATT and CDR2 as SNEGSKA (reference sequence). This CDR3 is built from 14 residues. The CDR3 DNA reads as TGCAGTCCCGGCCGGAGGACTGGAACCTACGTGCAGTACTTC. Encoded protein: CSPGRRTGTYVQYF.

This clonotype was detected only a few times. The chain combines TRBV20-1 with TRBJ2-7; D is unresolved. V lost 0 bases to trimming and J lost 0 bases, with 12 bases between them. Germline V gene data show CDR1 as DFQATT and CDR2 as SNEGSKA (reference sequence). The CDR3 runs to 15 residues. Here the CDR3 reads CSARDMLKSSYEQYF. The CDR3 DNA sequence: TGCAGTGCTAGAGATATGCTTAAGAGCTCCTACGAGCAGTACTTC.

V is TRBV5-1 and J is TRBJ2-1; possibly TRBD2 for D (5 bases). The CDR3 is 12 amino acids. V was cut by 3 bases and J by 4 bases, with 5 bases left in between. Germline CDR1 and CDR2: SGHRS and YFSETQ. The CDR3 is CASSWTYNEQFF. CDR3 DNA sequence: TGCGCCAGCAGCTGGACTTACAATGAGCAGTTCTTC.

The gene calls are TRBV5-4 and TRBJ1-2; TRBD1 aligns across 8 bases. Germline V gene lookup returns CDR1 SGHNT and CDR2 YYREEE (reference sequence). Trimming cost V 0 bases and J 2 bases; bases outside gene matches: 3. The CDR3 sequence is 15 residues long. Here the CDR3 reads CASSLDPGGNYGYTF. CDR3 DNA sequence: TGTGCCAGCAGCTTGGATCCAGGGGGCAACTATGGCTACACCTTC.

The V call is TRBV6-2 or TRBV6-3, the J call TRBJ2-1; 9 bases map to TRBD2. CDR1 and CDR2 (germline): MNHEY, SVGEGT. The CDR3 extends over 21 amino acids. V shed 5 bases and J 4 bases; nucleotides not matched to a gene: 24. The CDR3 spells CASSPPRLAGLGAGQYNEQFF. In DNA form, the CDR3 reads TGTGCCAGCAGTCCGCCAAGGCTAGCGGGACTAGGGGCGGGCCAATACAATGAGCAGTTCTTC.

The genes are TRBV7-3 and TRBJ2-3, with D possibly TRBD2 on 6 matching bases. V lost 2 bases, J lost 7 bases, and 13 bases lay in between. CDR1 and CDR2 from the germline V gene are SGHTA and FQGTGA. This CDR3 comprises 14 residues. The CDR3: CASSLLGAGNTQYF. In DNA, the CDR3 is TGTGCCAGCAGCTTACTTGGGGCGGGGAATACGCAGTATTTT.

The rearrangement links TRBV15 to TRBJ2-6; no definite D call. CDR1 is LNHNV, CDR2 YYDKDF, per germline (reference sequence). The V gene lost 2 bases and the J gene lost 0 bases, with 11 bases spanning the gap. There are 17 residues in the CDR3. The CDR3 protein is CATSRLGSPSGANVLTF. As DNA, the CDR3 is TGTGCCACCAGCAGATTGGGCTCCCCCTCTGGGGCCAACGTCCTGACTTTC.

This chain uses TRBV20-1 with TRBJ2-2, with D possibly TRBD2 on 6 matching bases. V was shortened by 6 bases and J by 3 bases, with 11 bases between the two germline ends. The CDR3 loop spans 13 amino acids. Germline V lookup: CDR1 DFQATT, CDR2 SNEGSKA (reference sequence). The CDR3 region has the DNA TGCAGTGCATCACTAGCAGACACCGGGGAGCTGTTTTTT. This gives the protein CSASLADTGELFF.